The following is a TCR beta chain sequence with its context. This sample was included in a study of blood T cell repertoires in COVID-19. Overall study: Material from acute and convalescent COVID-19 was sourced from the United States, Italy and Spain.

Between the trimmed V and J ends, which lost 0 bases and 4 bases, there was a span of 13 bases. The CDR3 totals 16 residues. Germline lookup yields CDR1 SGHDN and CDR2 FVKESK. Sequencing was performed with immunoSEQ multiplex PCR; in TCRdb, only in-frame clones are kept and a portion is missing. The data hold about 190,000 clones, with 80% observed a single time. The specimen was peripheral blood. This TCR was recovered from a man aged 55 to 70 with acute or convalescent COVID-19. The V and J genes are TRBV14 and TRBJ1-3; maybe TRBD1 (5 bases). In DNA form, the CDR3 reads TGTGCCAGCAGCCAAGAATACGCGGGGCCCGGAAACACCATATATTTT. Protein sequence: CASSQEYAGPGNTIYF. Combining the CDR3 with reference TRBV14 and TRBJ1-3 gives the whole variable domain EAGVTQFPSHSVIEKGQTVTLRCDPISGHDNLYWYRRVMGKEIKFLLHFVKESKQDESGMPNNRFLAERTGGTYSTLKVQPAELEDSGVYFCASSQEYAGPGNTIYFGEGSWLTVV.